What follows are 16 T cell receptor beta chains derived from one specimen sequenced in a study of tumor-infiltrating lymphocytes in primary liver carcinoma. Co-extraction yielded RNA and DNA from 20-30 mg of unsorted bulk tissue. TCR beta cDNA came from around 0.5 ug total RNA, primed with a constant-region primer. TCR beta libraries came from three nested multiplex PCR rounds using slightly modified ARM-PCR. Investigators reported that the first two PCR rounds, at around 10 cycles each, used TRBV1-TRBV30 forward primers with a C-beta reverse primer. One entry per CDR3 protein results from TCRdb running MiXCR on the multiplex PCR reads. Altogether about 190,000 distinct CDR3 sequences are present, around four fifths being singletons, with the ten largest covering about a sixth. Specimen: tumor tissue from primary liver carcinoma. These receptors were taken from a man aged 40-49 years with primary liver carcinoma and hepatitis B virus infection.

This clonotype has just a few counts. The conserved closing phenylalanine or tryptophan is absent in this CDR3, likely reflecting a read error. It is unclear where the CDR3 begins or ends on the DNA, so no DNA is shown, and the CDR3 is as TCRdb lists it. The rearrangement joins TRBV29-1 to TRBJ2-3; the listed D gene, TRBD2, was not tested against the DNA. Germline V CDR1 and CDR2: SQVTM, ANQGSEA. The CDR3 region is 14 residues in length, termini included. The CDR3 loop reads CSAGAGAGTDTQFL.

This clonotype was picked up one time. Without the conserved terminal phenylalanine or tryptophan, this CDR3 likely stems from a read error. The DNA is left out, because the CDR3 cannot be placed on it with certainty; the CDR3 is given as TCRdb lists it. The CDR3 protein is CASSASIGSNQPQQY. The V call is TRBV6-1, the J call TRBJ1-5. A total of 15 residues make up the CDR3, ends included. Germline CDR1 and CDR2: MNHNS and SASEGT.

This clonotype was picked up a small number of times. J is TRBJ2-5 and V is TRBV25-1, with TRBD1 as a possible D gene (5 bases). V was trimmed by 3 bases and J by 2 bases, leaving 10 bases between them. The CDR3 loop spans 14 amino acids. The germline CDR1 and CDR2 sequences are MGHDK and SYGVNS. The CDR3 is CASSDWAGQETQYF. The DNA of the CDR3 is TGTGCCAGCAGTGATTGGGCAGGGCAAGAGACCCAGTACTTC.

The genes are TRBV6-5 and TRBJ2-3; D possibly corresponds to TRBD2 (6 bases). Germline lookup yields CDR1 MNHEY and CDR2 SVGAGI. With 7 bases removed from V and 14 bases from J, the gap between germline ends came to 28 bases. This CDR3 comprises 15 residues. The chain's CDR3 is CASNPGLTGTDTAYF. The CDR3 DNA reads TGTGCCAGCAACCCAGGACTAACGGGAACAGATACGGCGTATTTT.

Concerning this clonotype itself: The conserved final phenylalanine or tryptophan is absent from the CDR3, which likely points to a read error. CDR3 in DNA: TGTGCCAGCAGGACCGGGATAGGCGCCCGGGGAAATTCACCCCTCCACTAT. Translation: CASRTGIGARGNSPLHY. The gene calls are TRBV6-6 and TRBJ1-6; no firm D call. V was shortened by 6 bases and J by 7 bases, with 22 bases between the two germline ends. CDR1 and CDR2 from the germline V gene are MNHNY and SVGAGI (reference sequence). There are 17 residues in the CDR3.

Worth noting for this clonotype: The junction departs from the called germline gene at one end, perhaps through a read error. The chain recombines TRBV10-1 with TRBJ2-3; TRBD2 is a possible D gene (6 bases). This CDR3 contains 16 residues. Per the germline V gene, CDR1 is WNHNN and CDR2 is SYGVQD (reference sequence). This chain's CDR3 is CASSERGRDSTDTQYF. CDR3 DNA: TGCGCCAGCAGTGAGCGAGGACGGGACTCCACAGATACACAGTATTTT.

With regard to this clonotype: Being one base from a much bigger clone, this may be a read error. This chain uses TRBV30 with TRBJ1-5, with 11 nucleotides matching TRBD1. Germline V gene lookup returns CDR1 GTSNPN and CDR2 SVGIG (reference sequence). CDR3 length: 14 amino acids. The CDR3 here is CAWSRTGGNQPKHF. CDR3 sequence (DNA): TGTGCCTGGAGTCGGACAGGGGGCAATCAGCCCAAGCATTTT.

The chain links TRBV29-1 to TRBJ2-5, with D maybe TRBD1 (5 bases). Germline loops: CDR1 SQVTM, CDR2 ANQGSEA. This CDR3 comprises 14 residues. V was cut by 4 bases and J by 9 bases, with 21 bases left in between. This CDR3 is CSVGNGQGQKSQYF. CDR3 DNA: TGCAGCGTTGGCAACGGACAAGGCCAAAAGTCCCAGTACTTC.

About this clonotype itself: A read error may explain this, as a much larger clone is one base away. The chain employs TRBV28 and TRBJ1-6; no reliable D call. V lost 10 bases and J 6 bases, leaving 10 bases between the germline ends. Germline values: CDR1 MDHEN, CDR2 SYDVKM. The CDR3 runs to 12 residues. The CDR3 sequence is CANTFLNSPLHF. The DNA for the CDR3 is TGTGCCAACACCTTCCTTAATTCACCCCTCCACTTT.

This clonotype has just one count. An end of the junction does not agree with germline; a read error may underlie this. This rearrangement joins TRBV5-6 to TRBJ1-1, with D possibly being TRBD1 (5 bases). The CDR3 contains 15 residues. Germline CDR1 and CDR2: SGHDT and YYEEEE. The CDR3 DNA sequence: TGTGCCAGCAGCTTGGGGGGGACGGGGACCCCTGAAGCTTACTTT. Residues: CASSLGGTGTPEAYF.

As concerns this clonotype: One junction end does not reproduce the germline sequence, and a read error may be involved. This chain uses TRBV28 with TRBJ2-3; 7 bases are shared with TRBD2. The germline V gene has CDR1 MDHEN and CDR2 SYDVKM. The CDR3 contains 14 residues. The CDR3 coding sequence is TGTGCCAGCTGTTTGCCTAGCGGAAGAGATACGCAGTATTTT. Translation: CASCLPSGRDTQYF.

The V call is TRBV5-5, the J call TRBJ2-3, with D perhaps matching TRBD2 (6 bases). Germline CDR1 and CDR2: SGHKS and YYEKEE (reference sequence). V was pared by 4 bases and J by 12 bases, with 30 bases between. CDR3 size: 17 residues. The DNA of the CDR3 is TGTGCCAGCAGCCCGACCGGGACTTACGGGAGTGGAGATATACAGTATTTT. Translated, it gives CASSPTGTYGSGDIQYF.

This clonotype was detected once. V and J are TRBV6-6 and TRBJ2-2, with TRBD1 matching 7 bases. This CDR3 spans 15 amino acids. V was pared by 4 bases and J by 10 bases, with 12 bases of the junction left unmatched. Germline V gene data show CDR1 as MNHNY and CDR2 as SVGAGI (reference sequence). CDR3 sequence (DNA): TGTGCCAGCAGTTCCCTGACAGGGATTTCCGTGGAGCTGTTTTTT. It specifies CASSSLTGISVELFF.

V gene TRBV6-5 combines with J gene TRBJ1-3, with D possibly matching TRBD1 (5 bases). The germline V gene has CDR1 MNHEY and CDR2 SVGAGI. CDR3 length equals 16 residues. Trimming cost V 6 bases and J 4 bases, with 19 bases left between them. Here the CDR3 DNA reads TGTGCCAGCAGCTTCGGACAAGGGAAAGTGGGAAACACCATATATTTT. This gives the protein CASSFGQGKVGNTIYF.

J is TRBJ2-3 and V is TRBV4-2; no reliable D call. This CDR3 is built from 15 residues. CDR1 is LGHNA, CDR2 YNFKEQ, per germline. V was clipped by 1 base and J by 5 bases, with 13 bases between them. The CDR3 nucleotides read TGTGCCAGCAGCCAAGGTAAGCTAGTCGTAGATACGCAGTATTTT. It codes for CASSQGKLVVDTQYF.

Comment on this clonotype: This could be a read error, since a much larger clone is one nucleotide away. V gene TRBV30 combines with J gene TRBJ2-7; D call uncertain. The length of the CDR3 is 12 residues. Germline CDR1 and CDR2: GTSNPN and SVGIG (reference sequence). This CDR3 reads CAWNREPDEEYF. For the CDR3, the DNA is TGTGCCTGGAATAGGGAACCAGACGAGGAGTACTTC.